This TCR beta chain emerged from a study of T-cell reconstitution after alpha-beta-depleted transplantation in children. Of note for this clonotype: Its antigen is unidentified.

Researchers prepared the TCRbeta library using unique molecular identifiers, the study reports. MiXCR was run by TCRdb on the PCR reads, yielding one entry per CDR3 protein. The data hold 300,000 to 400,000 distinct CDR3 sequences, with about 16% observed a single time. Study results and limitations: In some patients, recipient T cells and intrathymic progenitors surviving conditioning explained high day-60 diversity. Alpha-beta T cells about two months after transplant reportedly derived from several hundred expanded graft clones. Among T cells one year after transplant, newly produced cells accounted for most counts and diversity.

The sequence was collected from a male patient between 2 and 9 years old who had a stem cell transplant for acute lymphoblastic leukemia, so the T cells may come from the graft donor. Specimen: PBMCs, mostly from graft donor cells, collected 360 days after TCRalphabeta/CD19-depleted stem cell transplant.

CDR3 loop: CASSPGLAVTGELFF. The CDR3 DNA reads as TGTGCCAGCAGCCCGGGACTAGCGGTCACCGGGGAGCTGTTTTTT. The chain carries TRBV7-8 and TRBJ2-2; 11 bases are shared with TRBD2. The V segment lost 5 bases and the J segment 4 bases; nucleotides outside the gene matches: 3. Looked up from germline, CDR1 is SGHVS and CDR2 is FQNEAQ. The CDR3 spans 15 residues.